Listed below are T cell receptor beta chains from one sample, sequenced in a study of graft-versus-host responses after intestinal transplantation. Method: immunoSEQ multiplex PCR; TCRdb's copy keeps in-frame clones and lacks some. Of 120,000 or so clones listed, approximately 92% are singletons. Which antigens these TCRs recognize remains unknown. The sample consisted of unstimulated CD8+ T cells sorted from spleen or lymph node cells, taken before intestinal transplant. The receptor set was obtained from a human donor who received an intestinal transplant. CDR3s include the opening cysteine and the closing phenylalanine or tryptophan. The order of the fields is V gene, D gene, J gene, CDR3 protein. D genes are given only for firm matches.

TRBV13	-	TRBJ2-7	CASSLGASGYSYEQYF
TRBV6-6	TRBD1	TRBJ2-7	CASSEWTGPSYEQYF
TRBV6-6	-	TRBJ2-5	CASSDDLGLETQYF
TRBV6-1	TRBD2	TRBJ2-7	CASSGEGTSGNIYEQYF
TRBV6-5	-	TRBJ1-5	CASRLNSNQPQHF
TRBV10-2	-	TRBJ2-3	CASRPGSVADTQYF
TRBV19	TRBD2	TRBJ2-7	CASSAIRTSGTYEQYF
TRBV7-6	-	TRBJ2-1	CASSLVGGEQFF
TRBV9	-	TRBJ2-7	CASSDTGAGQYF
TRBV5-1	-	TRBJ2-7	CASSLEPGGTSYEQYF
TRBV7-9	TRBD1	TRBJ1-5	CASSRQGAGQPQHF
TRBV5-6	-	TRBJ2-7	CASSYGGHLYEQYF
TRBV2	TRBD1	TRBJ2-2	CASSLYGTGGTNTGELFF
TRBV9	-	TRBJ1-3	CASSQQDGSLDGNTIYF
TRBV14	TRBD2	TRBJ2-2	CASSPSPGTSGRKWGSGELFF
TRBV19	-	TRBJ1-4	CASSIGLVMGLFF
TRBV4-1	-	TRBJ1-5	CASSQDLGRGQPQHF
TRBV2	-	TRBJ2-5	CASNLGQYRYF
TRBV14	-	TRBJ2-7	CASSRDTLSYEQYF
TRBV5-1	-	TRBJ2-7	CASSLEGLSGSYEQYF
TRBV7-9	-	TRBJ1-1	CASSRTGTLKAFF
TRBV27	-	TRBJ2-7	CASSSSGVHEQYF
TRBV9	-	TRBJ2-3	CASSVLGGDTQYF
TRBV4-2	-	TRBJ2-1	CASSQFNEQFF
TRBV6-5	-	TRBJ2-1	CASSNGGPSYNEQFF
TRBV11-3	TRBD2	TRBJ2-3	CASSATSGRYTDTQYF